The 8 T cell receptor beta chains below were found in one sample sequenced in a study of Ad26.COV2.S vaccination and SARS-CoV-2 variants. Only in-frame clones appear in the TCRdb table, and some are missing; sequencing was by immunoSEQ multiplex PCR. Of fewer than 150,000 clones listed, roughly 90% are singletons. This sample comprised peripheral blood, obtained after recovery from COVID-19. These receptors originate from a human donor who had recovered from COVID-19.

In this sample, this clone turned up once. The genes are TRBV7-6 and TRBJ2-1; D may be TRBD1 (5 bases). Per germline, CDR1 SGHVS and CDR2 FNYEAQ. V was trimmed by 1 base and J by 10 bases, leaving 11 bases between them. CDR3 length: 13 amino acids. DNA of the CDR3: TGTGCCAGCAGCTTAGTTTTGGGGCTCGAGCAGTTCTTC. It specifies CASSLVLGLEQFF.

The J gene is TRBJ2-5, the V gene TRBV7-2; possible D gene TRBD1, 6 bases. The CDR3 length is 13 residues. V was trimmed by 5 bases and J by 5 bases, leaving 12 bases between them. The germline CDR1 and CDR2 sequences are SGHTA and FQGNSA. CDR3 residues: CASSLRTDETQYF. CDR3 in DNA: TGTGCCAGCAGCCTCCGGACAGACGAGACCCAGTACTTC.

V gene TRBV19 combines with J gene TRBJ1-1, with 7 bases fitting TRBD1. Germline CDR1 and CDR2: LNHDA and SQIVND (reference sequence). After removal of 4 bases from V and 11 bases from J, the junction contained 7 bases not matched to a gene. This CDR3 has 12 amino acids. The CDR3 loop is CASSTRQGEAFF. Here the CDR3 DNA reads TGTGCCAGTAGTACGAGACAGGGAGAGGCTTTCTTT. Variable domain in full (rest from reference TRBV19 and TRBJ1-1): DGGITQSPKYLFRKEGQNVTLSCEQNLNHDAMYWYRQDPGQGLRLIYYSQIVNDFQKGDIAEGYSVSREKKESFPLTVTSAQKNPTAFYLCASSTRQGEAFFGQGTRLTVV.

The J gene is TRBJ1-1, the V gene TRBV11-2; D call uncertain. CDR1 is SGHAT and CDR2 is FQNNGV in the germline V gene. Deletions cut 7 bases from V and 1 base from J, with 10 bases between. The CDR3 extends over 13 amino acids. The CDR3 here is CASTVTGNTEAFF. The CDR3 bases are TGTGCCAGCACCGTGACGGGGAACACTGAAGCTTTCTTT.

This chain uses TRBV9 with TRBJ1-1; TRBD1 might be the D (5 bases). This CDR3 region has 16 residues. CDR1 and CDR2 (germline): SGDLS, YYNGEE. Trimming shortened V by 4 bases and J by 1 base, and 17 bases separated the two germline ends. CDR3 in amino acids: CASSPEVTVTNTEAFF. The CDR3 DNA is TGTGCCAGCAGCCCTGAGGTGACAGTAACGAACACTGAAGCTTTCTTT.

This chain connects TRBV7-8 to TRBJ2-7; 8 bases match TRBD1. The CDR3 has 15 residues. Trimming took 3 bases from V and 7 from J; bases not matched to a gene: 11. Per germline, CDR1 SGHVS and CDR2 FQNEAQ. CDR3 sequence (DNA): TGTGCCAGCAGCTTGAGACGGACAGGGTACTCAGAGCAGTACTTC. Amino acids: CASSLRRTGYSEQYF.

V gene TRBV5-3 combines with J gene TRBJ2-5; no clear D. TRBV5-3 is given ORF status, its function remaining uncertain. This CDR3 spans 13 amino acids. V lost 3 bases, J lost 3 bases, and 9 bases lay in between. CDR3 coding DNA: TGTGCCAGAAGCTCGCCGAAGGAAGAGACCCAGTACTTC. Its protein product is CARSSPKEETQYF.

The V call is TRBV6-5, the J call TRBJ1-1, with D hard to call. Looked up from germline, CDR1 is MNHEY and CDR2 is SVGAGI. Trimming removed 0 bases at V and 1 base at J, with 6 bases between. This CDR3 is 14 amino acids long. CDR3 DNA sequence: TGTGCCAGCAGTTACTCGTTTGGGAACACTGAAGCTTTCTTT. This gives the protein CASSYSFGNTEAFF.